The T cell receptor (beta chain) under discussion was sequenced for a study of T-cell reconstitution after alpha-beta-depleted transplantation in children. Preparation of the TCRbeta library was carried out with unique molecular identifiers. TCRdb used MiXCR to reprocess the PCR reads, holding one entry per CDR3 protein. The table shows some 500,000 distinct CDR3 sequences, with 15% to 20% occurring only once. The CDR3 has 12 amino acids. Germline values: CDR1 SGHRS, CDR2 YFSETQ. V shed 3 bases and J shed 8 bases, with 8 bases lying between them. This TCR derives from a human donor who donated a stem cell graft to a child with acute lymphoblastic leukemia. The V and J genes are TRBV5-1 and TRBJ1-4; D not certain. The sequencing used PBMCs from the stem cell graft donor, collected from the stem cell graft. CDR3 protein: CASSYSSEKLFF. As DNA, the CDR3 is TGCGCCAGCAGCTATTCCTCAGAAAAACTGTTTTTT.